This entry describes one T cell receptor (beta chain). What it binds is unknown. The repertoire was sequenced with immunoSEQ multiplex PCR; TCRdb's copy has only in-frame clones and lacks some. The table includes roughly 2.5 million clones, over 85% detected once. CD45RA+ naive and CD45RA-negative memory subsets were separated from CD4+ cells. This entry belongs to a study of shared clonotypes between healthy human individuals. Study outcomes and limitations: On the whole, naive subsets had larger estimated richness than memory subsets had. Although depth was large, rarefaction showed that sequencing of the sorted subsets was incomplete. Sample collection involved blood only; tissue repertoires are likely different.

The germline gives CDR1 SGHTA, CDR2 FQGNSA. The length of the CDR3 is 14 residues. Trimming stripped 1 base from V and 4 bases from J, with 11 bases between. The sample comprised naive CD4+ T cells sorted from blood. Noted subset: CD45RA+ positively selected. This rearrangement joins TRBV7-2 to TRBJ2-7; D is unresolved. The receptor was derived from a man in his late teens or twenties in good health. In nucleotides, the CDR3 is TGTGCCAGCAGCTTAGACCCCCCATTTTACGAGCAGTACTTC. Protein product: CASSLDPPFYEQYF.